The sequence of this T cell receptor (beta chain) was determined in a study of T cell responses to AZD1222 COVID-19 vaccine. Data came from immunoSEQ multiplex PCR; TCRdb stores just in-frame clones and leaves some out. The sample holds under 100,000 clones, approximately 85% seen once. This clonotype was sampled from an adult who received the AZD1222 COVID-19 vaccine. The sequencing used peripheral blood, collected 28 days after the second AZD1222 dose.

The CDR3 is CASSLTSGRAANEQFF. The DNA for the CDR3 is TGTGCCAGCAGCTTAACTAGCGGGAGAGCCGCCAATGAGCAGTTCTTC. V is TRBV7-2 and J is TRBJ2-1; 11 positions match TRBD2. This CDR3 contains 16 residues. The junction had 6 bases not matched to a gene; V was cut back by 2 bases and J by 6 bases. The germline V gene encodes CDR1 SGHTA and CDR2 FQGNSA.